These T cell receptor beta chains were read from a single sample in a study of response to subunit inactivated influenza vaccine. TCRdb redid the calling of the RT-PCR reads with MiXCR, one entry per CDR3 protein. The sample includes about 540,000 distinct CDR3 sequences, under 30% of them seen just once. Another study also made use of these data, one on T cells expressing NK-cell markers.

Sequencing used CD4+ T cells sorted from PBMCs, obtained 11 to 12 days after vaccination. These receptor sequences come from a middle-aged man who received an inactivated influenza vaccine. Each CDR3 is given with its conserved first and last residue. The order of the fields is clone size, D gene, J gene, CDR3 length, V gene, CDR3 protein, CDR3 DNA. The D gene is left open where the match is weak. Rows may omit the clone size; those that give it use once, few, many or a size class.

- TRBD1 TRBJ2-1 15 TRBV7-2 CASRQDRVSRNEQFF TGTGCCAGCAGACAAGACAGGGTCTCCCGCAATGAGCAGTTCTTC
few TRBD2 TRBJ2-3 15 TRBV7-2 CASSPSGSGADTQYF TGTGCCAGCAGCCCAAGCGGGAGTGGTGCAGATACGCAGTATTTT
- TRBD2 TRBJ2-4 16 TRBV5-1 CASSLATSGSLDIQYF TGCGCCAGCAGCTTGGCCACTAGCGGGAGTTTAGACATTCAGTACTTC
few - TRBJ1-4 16 TRBV7-9 CASSNEGAPARVELFF TGTGCCAGCAGCAATGAAGGGGCACCGGCTAGGGTGGAACTGTTTTTT
- - TRBJ2-7 13 TRBV20-1 CSAATQGMPEQYF TGCAGTGCCGCCACACAGGGTATGCCCGAGCAGTACTTC
few TRBD1 TRBJ2-6 19 TRBV4-3 CASSQESGTVRSGANVLTF TGCGCCAGCAGCCAAGAATCCGGGACAGTGCGCTCTGGGGCCAACGTCCTGACTTTC
- TRBD2 TRBJ2-2 15 TRBV28 CASSERLAGVGELFF TGTGCCAGCAGTGAGCGACTAGCGGGGGTCGGGGAGCTGTTTTTT
- - TRBJ2-1 17 TRBV11-2 CASSRRRSPNPNNEQFF TGTGCCAGCAGCCGAAGACGAAGCCCGAATCCCAACAATGAGCAGTTCTTC
- - TRBJ1-1 13 TRBV12-3/TRBV12-4 CASSLQGDAEAFF TGTGCCAGCAGTTTACAGGGTGACGCTGAAGCTTTCTTT
- - TRBJ2-5 14 TRBV6-5 CASSYGVRGETQYF TGTGCCAGCAGTTACGGCGTCAGGGGAGAGACCCAGTACTTC
few TRBD1 TRBJ2-2 17 TRBV6-2/TRBV6-3 CASSRISTGEGTGELFF TGTGCCAGCAGCCGAATCTCGACAGGGGAAGGTACCGGGGAGCTGTTTTTT
- - TRBJ2-7 13 TRBV28 CASSLFVQYEQYF TGTGCCAGCAGTTTATTTGTCCAGTACGAGCAGTACTTC
few - TRBJ1-1 15 TRBV5-6 CASSLFGLGDTEAFF TGTGCCAGCAGCTTGTTCGGGCTGGGGGACACTGAAGCTTTCTTT
- - TRBJ2-1 15 TRBV7-2 CASSLVGAGLNEQFF TGTGCCAGCAGCTTAGTAGGAGCGGGCCTAAATGAGCAGTTCTTC
- TRBD1 TRBJ2-7 14 TRBV5-1 CASRSTGNSYVQYF TGCGCCAGCAGGTCGACAGGGAACTCCTACGTGCAGTACTTC
few TRBD1 TRBJ1-1 16 TRBV18 CASSPPMTGVNTEAFF TGTGCCAGCTCACCACCGATGACAGGGGTGAACACTGAAGCTTTCTTT
few TRBD1 TRBJ1-2 14 TRBV4-1 CASSYSTGNYGYTF TGCGCCAGCAGCTACTCGACAGGGAACTATGGCTACACCTTC
many - TRBJ2-3 11 TRBV20-1 CSAMDSRVLYF TGCAGTGCCATGGACTCACGCGTTTTGTATTTT
- TRBD2 TRBJ2-5 15 TRBV5-1 CASSGTSGSSETQYF TGCGCCAGCAGCGGAACTAGCGGGAGTTCGGAGACCCAGTACTTC
many - TRBJ2-5 13 TRBV6-6 CASTEPRGETQYF TGTGCCAGCACCGAACCCAGGGGAGAGACCCAGTACTTC
many TRBD1 TRBJ2-7 13 TRBV29-1 CSVANGQGAGQYF TGCAGCGTCGCAAATGGACAGGGCGCGGGGCAGTACTTC
- - TRBJ2-3 17 TRBV20-1 CCARDWLPEGARGTQYF TGCTGCGCTAGAGATTGGTTGCCGGAAGGGGCCCGAGGTACGCAGTATTTT
once - TRBJ1-5 15 TRBV7-9 CASSLAGRGNQPQHF TGTGCCAGCAGCTTAGCGGGCCGGGGAAATCAGCCCCAGCATTTT
few TRBD1 TRBJ2-7 13 TRBV20-1 CSLTGQKTYEQYF TGCAGCCTCACGGGACAGAAAACCTACGAGCAGTACTTC
few TRBD2 TRBJ2-3 14 TRBV5-1 CASSRAGGADTQYF TGCGCCAGCAGCCGGGCGGGAGGGGCAGATACGCAGTATTTT
few - TRBJ1-1 13 TRBV7-3 CASSTDGNTEAFF TGTGCCAGCAGCACGGACGGGAACACTGAAGCTTTCTTT
- - TRBJ1-1 13 TRBV19 CASSNRFGTEAFF TGTGCCAGTAGTAACAGATTCGGCACTGAAGCTTTCTTT
few - TRBJ1-2 14 TRBV5-4 CASSSGRIQNGYTF TGTGCCAGCAGCTCGGGACGGATCCAAAATGGCTACACCTTC
- - TRBJ1-2 14 TRBV6-1 CASSPLQTQYGYTF TGTGCCAGCAGTCCACTTCAGACACAGTATGGCTACACCTTC
few TRBD1 TRBJ2-7 11 TRBV5-1 CASSLGTAQYF TGCGCCAGCAGCCTTGGGACAGCTCAGTACTTC
few - TRBJ1-6 13 TRBV12-3/TRBV12-4 CASSGRVGSPLHF TGTGCCAGCAGTGGCAGGGTAGGGTCACCCCTCCACTTT
few TRBD2 TRBJ2-1 15 TRBV25-1 CASSGLAGGKNEQFF TGTGCCAGCAGTGGACTAGCGGGAGGTAAAAATGAGCAGTTCTTC
few - TRBJ1-1 14 TRBV6-5 CASSYGGRETEAFF TGTGCCAGCAGTTACGGGGGGCGGGAGACTGAAGCTTTCTTT
- TRBD2 TRBJ2-5 13 TRBV6-1 CASNRSGGETQYF TGTGCCAGCAATCGCAGCGGGGGAGAGACCCAGTACTTC
- TRBD2 TRBJ2-1 15 TRBV6-1 CASSQAGAIYNEQFF TGTGCCAGCAGTCAAGCGGGGGCCATTTACAATGAGCAGTTCTTC
- - TRBJ1-5 17 TRBV12-3/TRBV12-4 CASSLIAGEGVGQPQHF TGTGCCAGCAGTTTAATCGCAGGGGAAGGGGTTGGTCAGCCCCAGCATTTT
few TRBD2 TRBJ2-7 12 TRBV6-2/TRBV6-3 CASSYGGTRHDF TGTGCCAGCAGTTACGGTGGGACTAGGCACGACTTC
- - TRBJ2-1 11 TRBV20-1 CSARATNEQFF TGCAGTGCTAGAGCTACCAATGAGCAGTTCTTC
- - TRBJ1-2 15 TRBV12-3/TRBV12-4 CASTAGGQGWNGYTF TGTGCCAGCACCGCCGGCGGGCAGGGTTGGAATGGCTACACCTTC